Below are 14 T cell receptor beta chains sequenced from a single sample in a study of response to subunit inactivated influenza vaccine. One entry per CDR3 protein, called by TCRdb with MiXCR from the RT-PCR reads. The top ten hold around 7.3% of the sample, which has some 640,000 distinct CDR3 sequences, around 14% seen once. Sequenced material: PBMCs from blood, taken 14 days before vaccination. Receptors originate from a man in his forties or fifties who received an inactivated influenza vaccine.

This clonotype was detected ten times or more. The chain carries TRBV3-1 and TRBJ1-5, with TRBD1 as a possible D gene (6 bases). This CDR3 is 17 amino acids long. Trimming took off 0 bases at V and 4 bases at J, with 16 bases between the two ends. CDR1 is LGHDT, CDR2 YNNKEL, per germline (reference sequence). CDR3 sequence: CASSQDTGTLGNQPQHF. CDR3 in DNA: TGTGCCAGCAGCCAAGATACTGGGACACTTGGGAATCAGCCCCAGCATTTT.

The sample holds a few counts of this clonotype. The chain links TRBV11-2 to TRBJ2-1; 8 nucleotides line up with TRBD2. CDR1 SGHAT and CDR2 FQNNGV come from the germline V gene. The V segment lost 3 bases and the J segment 8 bases; nucleotides outside the gene matches: 9. The CDR3 extends over 15 amino acids. The CDR3 region has the DNA TGTGCCAGCAGCTTGGGGTCGGGAGGGGACGATGAGCAGTTCTTC. It specifies CASSLGSGGDDEQFF.

The chain is built from TRBV12-3 or TRBV12-4 and TRBJ2-1; D not resolved. The CDR3 is made up of 11 amino acids. Trimming removed 3 bases from V and 12 bases from J, with 9 bases in between. Here the CDR3 DNA reads TGTGCCAGCAGTTTGGGGATTGCGCAGTTCTTC. Amino acids: CASSLGIAQFF.

This clonotype was counted only a few times. The chain links TRBV10-3 to TRBJ2-7; 8 bases are shared with TRBD2. CDR1 and CDR2 (germline): ENHRY, SYGVKD. This CDR3 contains 16 residues. Trimming at V came to 0 bases and at J to 1 base, leaving 5 bases not matched to a gene. The CDR3 loop reads CAISESSGRESYEQYF. For the CDR3, the DNA is TGTGCCATCAGTGAGTCTTCCGGGAGGGAATCCTACGAGCAGTACTTC.

The chain has TRBV7-2 and TRBJ2-1, with 12 bases fitting TRBD2. Germline loops: CDR1 SGHTA, CDR2 FQGNSA. CDR3 size: 17 residues. Trimming took 0 bases from V and 4 from J; bases not matched to a gene: 4. CDR3 DNA sequence: TGTGCCAGCAGCTTAGCGAGGCTAGCGGGAGGGTACAATGAGCAGTTCTTC. Translating gives CASSLARLAGGYNEQFF.

This chain joins TRBV5-1 and TRBJ2-2; 9 bases align to TRBD2. This CDR3 has 19 residues. CDR1 and CDR2 from the germline V gene are SGHRS and YFSETQ. With V trimmed by 4 bases and J by 2 bases, 15 bases remained unmatched. CDR3 coding DNA: TGCGCCAGCAGCGGGCATTCGGCGGGAGGGCCTCGTAACACCGGGGAGCTGTTTTTT. This codes for CASSGHSAGGPRNTGELFF.

This clonotype was detected only a few times. V is TRBV7-6 and J is TRBJ2-1; 10 bases are shared with TRBD1. The length of the CDR3 is 16 residues. V shed 5 bases and J 3 bases; nucleotides not matched to a gene: 7. CDR1 is SGHVS and CDR2 is FNYEAQ in the germline V gene. The CDR3 sequence is CASSTRQGAGYNEQFF. The CDR3 nucleotides are TGTGCCAGCAGCACCCGACAGGGGGCGGGCTACAATGAGCAGTTCTTC.

This clonotype was counted only a few times. This rearrangement joins TRBV5-1 to TRBJ2-7, with 7 bases matching TRBD2. Trimming cost V 0 bases and J 6 bases; bases outside gene matches: 9. Germline values: CDR1 SGHRS, CDR2 YFSETQ. CDR3 length: 15 residues. In DNA form, the CDR3 reads TGCGCCAGCAGCTTGGATCGGTGGGAGGGTCGCGAGCAGTACTTC. Protein sequence: CASSLDRWEGREQYF.

The chain recombines TRBV30 with TRBJ2-5; D is ambiguous. Germline V CDR1 and CDR2: GTSNPN, SVGIG (reference sequence). V lost 3 bases and J 5 bases, leaving 10 bases between the germline ends. This CDR3 contains 12 residues. CDR3 sequence reads: CAWSPGAETQYF. The CDR3 DNA follows: TGTGCCTGGAGCCCCGGCGCGGAGACCCAGTACTTC. Supplemented by reference TRBV30 and TRBJ2-5, the full variable domain reads SQTIHQWPATLVQPVGSPLSLECTVEGTSNPNLYWYRQAAGRGLQLLFYSVGIGQISSEVPQNLSASRPQDRQFILSSKKLLLSDSGFYLCAWSPGAETQYFGPGTRLLVL.

V usage is TRBV7-2 and J usage is TRBJ2-5; 8 bases fit TRBD2. In germline, CDR1 is SGHTA, CDR2 FQGNSA. V gave up 5 bases and J gave up 4 bases; unmatched junction bases: 12. This CDR3 comprises 16 residues. DNA of the CDR3: TGTGCCAGCAGCATTGGGGGGAGCGGGAGAGGAGAGACCCAGTACTTC. Protein product: CASSIGGSGRGETQYF.

Many counts were recorded for this clonotype. The chain couples TRBV6-5 to TRBJ2-1, with TRBD2 matching 9 bases. In germline, CDR1 is MNHEY, CDR2 SVGAGI. V was pared by 4 bases and J by 7 bases, with 11 bases of the junction left unmatched. The CDR3 is made up of 16 amino acids. Written as DNA, the CDR3 is TGTGCCAGCAGTTCCGCCTATAGCGGGAGTAAAAATGAGCAGTTCTTC. It codes for CASSSAYSGSKNEQFF.

V and J are TRBV6-5 and TRBJ2-7; TRBD2 agrees at 8 bases. Germline V gene data show CDR1 as MNHEY and CDR2 as SVGAGI. Trimming removed 0 bases from V and 4 bases from J; junction bases left unmatched: 5. The CDR3 covers 15 residues. DNA for the CDR3: TGTGCCAGCAGTTACTCGAGCGGGGGTTGGTACGAGCAGTACTTC. Protein sequence: CASSYSSGGWYEQYF.

The rearrangement joins TRBV7-9 to TRBJ2-1, with D perhaps being TRBD1 or TRBD2 (5 bases each). CDR3 size: 17 residues. Germline V lookup: CDR1 SEHNR, CDR2 FQNEAQ (reference sequence). V lost 0 bases to trimming and J lost 1 base, with 13 bases between them. Here the CDR3 DNA reads TGTGCCAGCAGCTTAGCGTTGTGGGACCCATCCTACAATGAGCAGTTCTTC. It yields the protein CASSLALWDPSYNEQFF.

This clonotype was observed at least ten times. J is TRBJ1-5 and V is TRBV3-1; a possible D gene is TRBD1 (5 bases). Deletions cut 0 bases from V and 6 bases from J, with 12 bases between. This CDR3 spans 15 amino acids. CDR1 LGHDT and CDR2 YNNKEL come from the germline V gene (reference sequence). The CDR3, as DNA: TGTGCCAGCAGCCAAGATCTCCGGGGCAGTCAGCCCCAGCATTTT. It specifies CASSQDLRGSQPQHF.